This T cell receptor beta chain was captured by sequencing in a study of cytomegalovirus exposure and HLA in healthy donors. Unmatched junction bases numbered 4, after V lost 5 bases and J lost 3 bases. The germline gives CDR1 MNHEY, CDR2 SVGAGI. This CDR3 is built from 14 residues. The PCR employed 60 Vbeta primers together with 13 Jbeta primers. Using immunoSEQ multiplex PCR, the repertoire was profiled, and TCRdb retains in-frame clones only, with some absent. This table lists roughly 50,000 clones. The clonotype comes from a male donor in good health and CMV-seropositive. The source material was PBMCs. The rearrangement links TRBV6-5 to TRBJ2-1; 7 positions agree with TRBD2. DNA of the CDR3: TGTGCCAGCAGTGACGGGGGGATCTACAATGAGCAGTTCTTC. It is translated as CASSDGGIYNEQFF.